These 16 T cell receptor beta chains share one sample of origin, sequenced in a study of blood T cells in healthy people across ages. Next came a second PCR, run for about 6 to 12 cycles, which used a sample-barcoded 5' primer along with a J-beta primer mix. TCRdb re-analysed the 5' RACE reads in MiXCR, keeping a single row per CDR3 protein. The sample lists about 1,500,000 distinct CDR3 sequences, roughly 27% occurring once. The sample comprised blood. The source is a woman aged 30 to 39 in good health.

There are many counts of this clonotype. The germline gene is not matched at one end of the junction; a read error may be the cause. The rearrangement links TRBV27 to TRBJ2-1; 10 nucleotides match TRBD1. The CDR3 has 15 amino acids. Germline V CDR1 and CDR2: MNHEY, SMNVEV (reference sequence). CDR3 in amino acids: CTSSPRQGALNEQFF. In nucleotides, the CDR3 is TGTACCAGCAGTCCCCGACAGGGGGCGCTCAATGAGCAGTTCTTC.

This clonotype was counted many times. Just one base apart from a much larger clone, this may be a read error. The gene calls are TRBV5-1 and TRBJ2-7; 13 bases line up with TRBD2. CDR3 length equals 15 residues. J lost 4 bases, V lost 1 base, and 2 bases had no gene match. Per the germline V gene, CDR1 is SGHRS and CDR2 is YFSETQ. DNA for the CDR3: TGCGCCAGCAGCTTGTGGACTAGCGGGAGTTACGAGCAGTACTTC. It codes for CASSLWTSGSYEQYF.

The chain recombines TRBV27 with TRBJ1-5; D gene uncertain. Between the trimmed V and J ends, which lost 1 base and 0 bases, there was a span of 4 bases. Per the germline V gene, CDR1 is MNHEY and CDR2 is SMNVEV (reference sequence). The CDR3 totals 14 residues. This CDR3 is CASSLYYSNQPQHF. The CDR3 DNA reads TGTGCCAGCAGTTTATATTATAGCAATCAGCCCCAGCATTTT.

This clonotype was seen only a few times. The chain has TRBV18 and TRBJ2-1, with D perhaps TRBD1 or TRBD2 (7 bases each). Germline-derived CDR1 and CDR2 are KGHSH and LQKENI. CDR3 size: 16 residues. V lost 2 bases and J lost 5, with 16 bases in between. The CDR3 reads CASSPKSGGGNNEQFF. The DNA for the CDR3 is TGTGCCAGCTCACCAAAGTCAGGGGGAGGGAACAATGAGCAGTTCTTC. The full variable domain, in which reference TRBV18 and TRBJ2-1 provide the parts outside the CDR3, is NAGVMQNPRHLVRRRGQEARLRCSPMKGHSHVYWYRQLPEEGLKFMVYLQKENIIDESGMPKERFSAEFPKEGPSILRIQQVVRGDSAAYFCASSPKSGGGNNEQFFGPGTRLTVL.

This clonotype was seen only a few times. The chain joins TRBV27 to TRBJ2-4; the D gene is possibly TRBD1 (5 bases). Gene TRBJ2-7 matches the end of the DNA better, so the J call may be wrong. The length of the CDR3 is 13 residues. The germline V gene encodes CDR1 MNHEY and CDR2 SMNVEV (reference sequence). The CDR3 spells CASRKGEMYEQYF. The CDR3 DNA follows: TGTGCCAGCAGGAAAGGGGAAATGTACGAGCAGTACTTC.

The V call is TRBV21-1, the J call TRBJ2-1; the DNA was not used to check the table's D call, TRBD2. TRBV21-1 is noted as a pseudogene. The CDR3 is 15 residues long. The CDR3 DNA sequence: TGTGCCATCGCGGAACTCCCGGGACTCGATAATGAGCAGTTCTTC. Its protein is CAIAELPGLDNEQFF.

This clonotype was observed a handful of times. The chain has TRBV12-3 or TRBV12-4 and TRBJ2-5; D is unclear. V was shortened by 4 bases and J by 3 bases, with 21 bases between the two germline ends. The CDR3 has 17 amino acids. Here the CDR3 reads CASSSPILNTVKETQYF. The CDR3 DNA is TGTGCCAGCAGTTCCCCGATCCTTAATACAGTGAAAGAGACCCAGTACTTC.

This clonotype was counted at least ten times. The chain combines TRBV5-1 with TRBJ2-4; D gene uncertain. The CDR3 is 17 residues long. Deletions cut 1 base from V and 0 bases from J, with 14 bases between. Germline V CDR1 and CDR2: SGHRS, YFSETQ. The CDR3 region is CASSLSDTAIAKNIQYF. CDR3 in DNA: TGCGCCAGCAGCTTGTCCGACACGGCTATAGCCAAAAACATTCAGTACTTC.

This clonotype was seen only a few times. V and J are TRBV7-2 and TRBJ2-5, with TRBD1 matching 9 bases. The length of the CDR3 is 16 residues. The V and J ends lost 1 base and 9 bases, in that order; junction bases with no gene match: 12. The germline gives CDR1 SGHTA, CDR2 FQGNSA. CDR3 in amino acids: CASSLGGFWDRDSQYF. CDR3 DNA sequence: TGTGCCAGCAGCTTAGGCGGTTTTTGGGACAGGGATTCCCAGTACTTC.

V is TRBV7-2 and J is TRBJ2-3; 10 nucleotides line up with TRBD2. CDR1 and CDR2 (germline): SGHTA, FQGNSA. V trimming: 6 bases; J trimming: 2 bases; junction bases outside the gene matches: 5. The CDR3 has 15 residues. CDR3 coding DNA: TGTGCCAGCAGTTATACTAGCGGGGTCACAGATACGCAGTATTTT. As protein: CASSYTSGVTDTQYF.

This chain uses TRBV7-9 with TRBJ1-4; D might be TRBD1 (5 bases). CDR1 and CDR2 from the germline V gene are SEHNR and FQNEAQ (reference sequence). The V and J ends lost 6 bases and 7 bases respectively, with 18 bases between them. The CDR3 has 15 amino acids. The CDR3 is CASSFGTPGGEKLFF. In DNA, the CDR3 is TGTGCCAGCAGTTTCGGGACGCCTGGAGGTGAAAAACTGTTTTTT.

This clonotype was recorded only once. Given a much more abundant clone one base away, this may be a read error. V is TRBV6-4 and J is TRBJ2-5; 9 nucleotides match TRBD1. The assigned J gene may be wrong: the sequence end matches TRBJ2-7 better. Germline CDR1 MRHNA, CDR2 SNTAGT. The CDR3 extends over 13 amino acids. This CDR3 reads CAGSDDRGSEQYF. In DNA, the CDR3 is TGTGCCGGCAGTGACGACAGGGGGTCCGAGCAGTACTTC.

This clonotype has only a few counts. The chain employs TRBV7-9 and TRBJ2-7; D uncertain. V was pared by 3 bases and J by 1 base, with 10 bases between. Germline CDR1 and CDR2: SEHNR and FQNEAQ (reference sequence). The CDR3 spans 14 residues. DNA for the CDR3: TGTGCCAGCAGCTTTAGAGACAATTCCTACGAGCAGTACTTC. Its protein is CASSFRDNSYEQYF.

The chain has TRBV4-3 and TRBJ2-3; no definite D call. The germline V and J ends were trimmed by 4 bases and 1 base, with 9 bases remaining between them. The CDR3 is made up of 14 amino acids. Germline V gene sequence: CDR1 LGHNA, CDR2 YSLEER. Here the CDR3 DNA reads TGCGCCAGCAGCCCTGGGTTCGGCACAGATACGCAGTATTTT. Its translation is CASSPGFGTDTQYF.

This clonotype was counted between two and nine times. The V gene is TRBV7-8, the J gene TRBJ2-1; the D gene is possibly TRBD1 (7 bases). This CDR3 spans 17 amino acids. The V end lost 3 bases, the J end lost 1 base, and 16 bases lay between the germline ends. Per germline, CDR1 SGHVS and CDR2 FQNEAQ. The CDR3 coding sequence is TGTGCCAGCAGCTTCCTCCAGGGGGGCGCATCCTACAATGAGCAGTTCTTC. Protein product: CASSFLQGGASYNEQFF.

This clonotype was counted a few times. V is TRBV28 and J is TRBJ2-2; D is perhaps TRBD2 (6 bases). Germline assignment: CDR1 MDHEN and CDR2 SYDVKM. This CDR3 region has 17 residues. V was shortened by 7 bases and J by 4 bases, with 22 bases between the two germline ends. DNA for the CDR3: TGTGCCAGCACCGACCCCCCCGGGGGAAGGAGCACCGGGGAGCTGTTTTTT. It is translated as CASTDPPGGRSTGELFF.